This TCR beta chain was sequenced for a study of CD8+ T cells in alopecia areata. This clone was observed a few times. Its antigen is not identified. Study-wide results and limits: Alopecia totalis/universalis scalp especially showed more expanded CD8+ clones than normal scalp. Scalp specimens additionally yield sequences from normal skin's resident alphabeta T cells. Researchers reported that TCR sharing among patients proved less clear than in mice, possibly HLA-linked.

RNA was isolated and reverse transcribed to cDNA, the sequencing template. Profiling relied on immunoSEQ multiplex PCR, and the TCRdb table lists in-frame clones only, not all of them. This sample has roughly 150,000 clones, with 55% found just once. Germline lookup yields CDR1 SGHVS and CDR2 FNYEAQ. V shed 2 bases, J shed 10 bases, and the junction held 10 bases outside the gene matches. The CDR3 has 15 amino acids. CD4+ and CD8+ T cells were sorted from PBMCs. The chain recombines TRBV7-6 with TRBJ2-1, with TRBD2 matching over 8 bases. Input material: CD4+ T cells sorted from blood. The receptor's source is a human donor in good health. Here the CDR3 DNA reads TGTGCCAGCAGCTTAATAGCGGGAACCGGCGTCGAGCAGTTCTTC. Translating it yields CASSLIAGTGVEQFF. Combining the CDR3 with reference TRBV7-6 and TRBJ2-1 gives the whole variable domain GAGVSQSPRYKVTKRGQDVALRCDPISGHVSLYWYRQALGQGPEFLTYFNYEAQQDKSGLPNDRFSAERPEGSISTLTIQRTEQRDSAMYRCASSLIAGTGVEQFFGPGTRLTVL.